Listed below are T cell receptor beta chains from one sample, sequenced in a study of patients and donors after allogeneic stem cell transplantation. Using its own MiXCR run on the RT-PCR reads, TCRdb lists one record per CDR3 protein. The sample holds roughly 880,000 distinct CDR3 sequences, approximately 18% seen once. Specimen: blood, either unsorted or a sorted T cell fraction (not recorded which). These receptors all come from a human donor who was either an allogeneic HSCT recipient or a stem cell or donor lymphocyte infusion donor (not recorded which). It is not recorded whose cells these are; they may come from a transplant donor. Both conserved end residues are part of each CDR3. The D gene is left open where the match is weak. Rows may omit the clone size; those that give it use once, few, many or a size class.

v_gene	d_gene	j_gene	abundance	CDR3aa	CDR3nt
TRBV18	TRBD1	TRBJ2-1	few	CASSPLGITGTGSYNEQFF	TGTGCCAGCTCACCACTCGGAATAACCGGGACAGGGTCCTACAATGAGCAGTTCTTC
TRBV5-1	.	TRBJ2-2	.	CASSLSGKDTGELFF	TGCGCCAGCAGCTTATCGGGGAAGGACACCGGGGAGCTGTTTTTT
TRBV25-1	.	TRBJ2-3	few	CASSEWASTDTQYF	TGTGCCAGCAGTGAATGGGCTAGCACAGATACGCAGTATTTT
TRBV7-3	TRBD2	TRBJ2-4	.	CASSLTSSLGIQYF	TGTGCCAGCAGCTTGACTAGCTCCTTGGGCATTCAGTACTTC
TRBV6-1	.	TRBJ2-7	few	CASSSRVLGEQYF	TGTGCCAGCAGTAGCAGGGTCCTGGGCGAGCAGTACTTC
TRBV25-1	TRBD1	TRBJ1-1	.	CASSEFQGGTEAFF	TGTGCCAGCAGTGAATTCCAGGGGGGCACTGAAGCTTTCTTT
TRBV6-1	TRBD2	TRBJ2-4	few	CASSPSLAGGDIQYF	TGTGCCAGCAGCCCCTCCCTAGCGGGGGGGGACATTCAGTACTTC
TRBV9	TRBD1	TRBJ2-2	few	CASSTGTGSRELFF	TGTGCCAGCAGCACCGGGACAGGGTCCCGGGAGCTGTTTTTT
TRBV5-1	TRBD1	TRBJ2-1	once	CASSSPGQGMVREQFF	TGCGCCAGCAGCTCACCGGGACAGGGTATGGTTAGGGAGCAGTTCTTC
TRBV6-5	.	TRBJ1-3	.	CASSYWGGNTIYF	TGTGCCAGCAGTTACTGGGGTGGAAACACCATATATTTT
TRBV27	.	TRBJ2-7	few	CASIDLVEDPYEQYF	TGTGCCAGCATAGATTTGGTGGAGGATCCTTACGAGCAGTACTTC
TRBV2	TRBD2	TRBJ2-7	once	CASMGLANSYEQYF	TGTGCCAGCATGGGACTAGCCAACTCCTACGAGCAGTACTTC
TRBV10-3	TRBD2	TRBJ2-3	few	CAISEGLAGVTDTQYF	TGTGCCATCAGTGAGGGACTAGCGGGAGTCACAGATACGCAGTATTTT
TRBV3-1	.	TRBJ2-7	.	CASSKIAALEQYF	TGTGCCAGCAGCAAAATAGCGGCGCTGGAGCAGTACTTC
TRBV5-1	.	TRBJ2-2	few	CASSFNSRTGELFF	TGCGCCAGCAGCTTCAATTCAAGAACCGGGGAGCTGTTTTTT
TRBV4-3	.	TRBJ2-3	.	CASSQDSEGITDTQYF	TGCGCCAGCAGCCAAGATAGTGAGGGGATCACAGATACGCAGTATTTT
TRBV20-1	TRBD1	TRBJ2-5	.	CSAGQGEETQYF	TGCAGTGCTGGGCAGGGGGAAGAGACCCAGTACTTC
TRBV11-2	TRBD2	TRBJ2-3	.	CASSWTGLGLAGADTQYF	TGTGCCAGCAGCTGGACCGGGCTGGGACTAGCGGGGGCAGATACGCAGTATTTT
TRBV7-3	.	TRBJ2-3	.	CASSSMSTDTQYF	TGTGCCAGCAGCTCCATGAGCACAGATACGCAGTATTTT
TRBV6-2/TRBV6-3	.	TRBJ2-7	.	CASSYRDQSYEQYF	TGTGCCAGCAGTTACCGGGACCAATCCTACGAGCAGTACTTC
TRBV6-1	TRBD2	TRBJ2-5	.	CASTMGGSEGTQYF	TGTGCCAGCACAATGGGGGGGTCCGAGGGGACCCAGTACTTC
TRBV21-1	.	TRBJ2-7	.	CASSKRYTGLGWDEQYF	TGTGCCAGCAGCAAAAGATATACAGGACTGGGGTGGGACGAGCAGTACTTC
TRBV24-1	.	TRBJ2-1	.	CATSGLAGQGPPSSYNEQFF	TGTGCCACCAGTGGGCTAGCGGGACAGGGGCCCCCGAGCTCCTACAATGAGCAGTTCTTC
TRBV6-5	TRBD1	TRBJ2-3	.	CASSRGRDTQYF	TGTGCCAGCAGTAGGGGGCGGGATACGCAGTATTTT
TRBV9	TRBD1	TRBJ2-5	once	CASSVAGTGTKETQYF	TGTGCCAGCAGCGTAGCTGGGACAGGGACTAAAGAGACCCAGTACTTC
TRBV20-1	.	TRBJ2-3	once	CSGRERSTDTQYF	TGCAGTGGTAGAGAACGGAGCACAGATACGCAGTATTTT
TRBV5-4	.	TRBJ2-1	few	CASSTKTDNEQFF	TGTGCCAGCAGCACAAAGACAGACAATGAGCAGTTCTTC
TRBV5-1	.	TRBJ2-7	few	CASSSDTTYEQYF	TGCGCCAGCAGCTCCGACACCACCTACGAGCAGTACTTC
TRBV3-1	.	TRBJ1-2	.	CASSQVWNGYTF	TGTGCCAGCAGCCAAGTGTGGAATGGCTACACCTTC
TRBV29-1	.	TRBJ1-2	.	CSVAQSNYGYTF	TGCAGCGTTGCCCAGTCTAACTATGGCTACACCTTC
TRBV5-6	.	TRBJ1-1	.	CASSPRPENTEAFF	TGTGCCAGCAGCCCACGACCGGAGAACACTGAAGCTTTCTTT
TRBV20-1	TRBD1	TRBJ2-5	many	CSARTGHEETQYF	TGCAGTGCCCGGACAGGGCATGAGGAGACCCAGTACTTC
TRBV24-1	.	TRBJ1-5	few	CATSDLPDQPQHF	TGTGCCACCAGTGATTTGCCGGATCAGCCCCAGCATTTT